This T cell receptor (beta chain) was profiled in a study of cytomegalovirus exposure and HLA in healthy donors. Remarks on this clone: Its target is unknown.

Points from the study as a whole: In a later analysis, HLA-associated beta chains showed higher expansion and lower generation probabilities than comparable chains. Among the CMV-associated chains, a few were confirmed in vitro as specific for CMV antigens.

Vbeta (60) and Jbeta (13) primers were used in the PCR. Some clones are missing from TCRdb's copy, which holds only in-frame ones; the method was immunoSEQ multiplex PCR. Seen here are 190,000 or so clones, 80% observed once, and the top ten hold around 0.69%. The V gene end was trimmed by 1 base and the J gene end by 3 bases; junction bases not matched to a gene: 9. This CDR3 is built from 17 residues. Germline-derived CDR1 and CDR2 are SGHTA and FQGNSA. The sequencing input was PBMCs. This clonotype was obtained from a boy between 10 and 17 years old in good health and CMV-seronegative. The chain joins TRBV7-2 to TRBJ2-7, with 10 nucleotides matching TRBD2. CDR3 sequence: CASSLGLRTSGYYEQYF. CDR3 DNA sequence: TGTGCCAGCAGCTTAGGATTGCGGACTAGCGGATACTACGAGCAGTACTTC.